This section outlines one T cell receptor beta chain sequence together with its context. Its target is not known. Just one base apart from a much larger clone, this may be a read error. Germline CDR1 reads SGHRS; CDR2 reads YFSETQ. V was pared by 5 bases and J by 6 bases, with 8 bases between. The CDR3 loop spans 11 amino acids. This entry comes from a study of Graves' ophthalmopathy and Graves' hyperthyroidism. Findings of the study overall: Blood also harbored most expanded thyroid clonotypes above 0.001 frequency.

Beta-chain TCR CDR3 regions were amplified from RNA transcripts. HTBI primers were used in a first-round RT-PCR, which preceded a second-round multiplex PCR. TCRdb re-called the multiplex PCR reads with MiXCR, one entry per CDR3 protein. The sample includes almost 750,000 distinct CDR3 sequences, around 40% of them seen just once. The sequenced sample was peripheral blood. V usage is TRBV5-1 and J usage is TRBJ1-2; D uncertain. The TCR originated in an adult man with Graves' ophthalmopathy. DNA for the CDR3: TGCGCCAGCAGTGGAGACCATGGCTACACCTTC. The encoded protein is CASSGDHGYTF.